This record concerns one TCR beta chain sequence. The target antigen is unknown. As to time point: newly diagnosed, previously untreated cHL patient sample. It was PBMCs in newly diagnosed, untreated classical Hodgkin lymphoma that served as comparison. Profiling relied on immunoSEQ multiplex PCR, and the TCRdb table lists in-frame clones only, not all of them. The sample contains roughly 29,000 clones, about nine tenths of which appear only once. The CDR3 loop spans 15 amino acids. From germline, CDR1 is SGHRS and CDR2 YFSETQ. Trimming took 0 bases from V and 8 from J, leaving 15 bases between them. The data belong to a study of PD-1 blockade in classical Hodgkin lymphoma. General study results and limits: Newly diagnosed patients reportedly had lower baseline TCR diversity than healthy donors.

This clonotype originated in a human donor with classical Hodgkin lymphoma. The sample taken for sequencing was peripheral blood mononuclear cells (PBMCs). This chain joins TRBV5-1 and TRBJ2-1; D gene uncertain. In DNA form, the CDR3 reads TGCGCCAGCAGCTTGGGGTTCTCGATTGGCGATGAGCAGTTCTTC. Its translation is CASSLGFSIGDEQFF.